A single sample is the source of the 19 T cell receptor beta chains below, sequenced in a study of beta chain features in type 1 diabetes. Study-level points and caveats: Moderate but significant shortening of TCRB CDR3s was recorded in all four CD4+ subsets from Type 1 diabetes patients.

No cognate antigen is known for these TCRs. Sequenced material consisted of expressed TCRB transcripts (all of the isolated RNA was reverse transcribed). The method was immunoSEQ multiplex PCR; TCRdb's version includes in-frame clones alone and lacks a portion of them. The table shows under 400,000 clones, with around 12% occurring only once. The specimen sequenced was naive CD4+ T cells from blood. These receptors all come from a woman aged 18-35 years with type 1 diabetes.

The CDR3, as DNA: TGTGCCAGCGCTCCCCTCGGGGATAGCAATCAGCCCCAGCATTTT. This gives the protein CASAPLGDSNQPQHF. The chain has TRBV9 and TRBJ1-5; D is unresolved. The V end was cut by 7 bases, the J end by 0 bases, with 14 bases between. The CDR3 consists of 15 residues. Germline assignment: CDR1 SGDLS and CDR2 YYNGEE.

The chain has TRBV9 and TRBJ2-5; 11 positions match TRBD2. Per the germline V gene, CDR1 is SGDLS and CDR2 is YYNGEE. The CDR3 is made up of 16 amino acids. The trim removed 4 bases at V and 4 bases at J, leaving 9 bases unmatched. DNA of the CDR3: TGTGCCAGCAGCCCCGAACTAGCGGGGGCACTAGAGACCCAGTACTTC. Encoded protein: CASSPELAGALETQYF. The complete variable domain, with remaining parts taken from reference TRBV9 and TRBJ2-5, reads DSGVTQTPKHLITATGQRVTLRCSPRSGDLSVYWYQQSLDQGLQFLIQYYNGEERAKGNILERFSAQQFPDLHSELNLSSLELGDSALYFCASSPELAGALETQYFGPGTRLLVL.

The CDR3 nucleotides are TGCAGCGTTGCCCGACCACTATCCTACGAGCAGTACTTC. It codes for CSVARPLSYEQYF. The chain employs TRBV29-1 and TRBJ2-7; the D is unclear. Germline V gene lookup returns CDR1 SQVTM and CDR2 ANQGSEA. This CDR3 is built from 13 residues. The V end was cut by 4 bases, the J end by 1 base, with 11 bases between.

The chain has TRBV5-6 and TRBJ2-7; D is perhaps TRBD2 (5 bases). CDR1 is SGHDT and CDR2 is YYEEEE in the germline V gene. This CDR3 spans 17 amino acids. Trimming pared 0 bases from V and 7 bases from J, leaving 23 bases between. Here the CDR3 reads CASSLGPGRFRDREQYF. The CDR3, as DNA: TGTGCCAGCAGCTTGGGTCCGGGGAGATTTCGAGATAGGGAGCAGTACTTC.

This sequence joins TRBV18 and TRBJ2-7; D gene ambiguous. CDR3 length: 14 residues. The germline gives CDR1 KGHSH, CDR2 LQKENI. V was clipped by 0 bases and J by 2 bases, with 8 bases between them. For the CDR3, the DNA is TGTGCCAGCTCACCACCTGCCAAGCCCTACGAGCAGTACTTC. It encodes CASSPPAKPYEQYF.

This clone has more than one count but fewer than ten. The V gene is TRBV2, the J gene TRBJ1-2, with D possibly matching TRBD1 (5 bases). Germline CDR1 is SNHLY and CDR2 is FYNNEI. V lost 4 bases, J lost 3 bases, and 15 bases lay in between. The CDR3 is 15 amino acids. Here the CDR3 reads CASSAGDSMYYGYTF. The DNA for the CDR3 is TGTGCCAGCAGTGCCGGGGACTCCATGTACTATGGCTACACCTTC.

V is TRBV5-1 and J is TRBJ1-2; no clear D gene. Trimming took off 6 bases at V and 4 bases at J, with 10 bases between the two ends. The germline V gene has CDR1 SGHRS and CDR2 YFSETQ. The length of the CDR3 is 12 residues. The CDR3 loop reads CASKRHGYGYTF. CDR3 coding DNA: TGCGCCAGCAAGAGACACGGCTATGGCTACACCTTC.

The chain links TRBV6-6 to TRBJ2-3; 7 nucleotides align to TRBD2. Losses at the gene ends were 8 bases for V and 1 base for J; bases not matched to a gene: 6. The germline V gene encodes CDR1 MNHNY and CDR2 SVGAGI (reference sequence). The CDR3 length is 14 residues. This CDR3 reads CASLARGGTDTQYF. The CDR3 nucleotides read TGTGCCAGCCTCGCCCGGGGGGGCACAGATACGCAGTATTTT.

The sample holds a few counts of this clone. This chain links TRBV4-3 with TRBJ2-7; D may be TRBD1 (6 bases). The CDR3 runs 16 residues. Germline CDR1 is LGHNA and CDR2 is YSLEER. The V end was cut by 0 bases, the J end by 1 base, with 13 bases between. The CDR3 sequence: CASSQDITGRSYEQYF. The CDR3 coding sequence is TGCGCCAGCAGCCAAGATATCACAGGGCGTTCCTACGAGCAGTACTTC.

This sequence joins TRBV25-1 and TRBJ1-3, with D possibly TRBD1 on 6 matching bases. The length of the CDR3 is 14 residues. From germline, CDR1 is MGHDK and CDR2 SYGVNS. Trimming took off 4 bases at V and 2 bases at J, with 9 bases between the two ends. The CDR3 region has the DNA TGTGCCAGCAGTGGTGAGGGGGCTGGAAACACCATATATTTT. It yields the protein CASSGEGAGNTIYF.

The rearrangement uses TRBV6-6 and TRBJ2-7; the match to TRBD2 covers 14 bases. V shed 8 bases, J shed 0 bases, and the junction held 6 bases outside the gene matches. There are 16 residues in the CDR3. Germline CDR1 is MNHNY and CDR2 is SVGAGI (reference sequence). The CDR3, as DNA: TGTGCCAGCCTCGGACTAGCGGGGGGCACCTCCTACGAGCAGTACTTC. Protein: CASLGLAGGTSYEQYF.

Here the CDR3 reads CASSPTRNPPKTQYF. The CDR3 DNA reads TGTGCCAGCAGCCCTACTAGAAACCCGCCAAAGACCCAGTACTTC. The rearrangement uses TRBV6-5 and TRBJ2-5, with a tentative D call TRBD2 (5 bases). This CDR3 is 15 amino acids long. Trimming cost V 6 bases and J 6 bases, with 20 bases left between them. Germline V gene lookup returns CDR1 MNHEY and CDR2 SVGAGI.

The genes are TRBV19 and TRBJ1-6; D unclear. The germline V and J ends were trimmed by 5 bases and 8 bases, with 7 bases remaining between them. This CDR3 comprises 12 residues. The germline CDR1 and CDR2 sequences are LNHDA and SQIVND (reference sequence). This CDR3 reads CASSHRDSPLHF. CDR3 DNA sequence: TGTGCCAGTAGTCACCGGGATTCACCCCTCCACTTT.

This clone was counted a few times. The sample holds other DNA sequences that translate to the same CDR3. The chain couples TRBV9 to TRBJ2-5; the match to TRBD2 covers 11 bases. Germline values: CDR1 SGDLS, CDR2 YYNGEE. Unmatched junction bases numbered 3, after V lost 0 bases and J lost 5 bases. The CDR3 is made up of 15 amino acids. The CDR3 bases are TGTGCCAGCAGCGTAGTAGCGGGAGGGCGTGAGACCCAGTACTTC. Amino acids: CASSVVAGGRETQYF. Complete variable domain (other parts from reference TRBV9 and TRBJ2-5): DSGVTQTPKHLITATGQRVTLRCSPRSGDLSVYWYQQSLDQGLQFLIQYYNGEERAKGNILERFSAQQFPDLHSELNLSSLELGDSALYFCASSVVAGGRETQYFGPGTRLLVL.

The gene calls are TRBV7-3 and TRBJ2-7; no reliable D call. The CDR3 consists of 13 residues. The V gene's germline CDR1 is SGHTA and CDR2 FQGTGA. The V end lost 0 bases, the J end lost 5 bases, and 8 bases lay between the germline ends. The CDR3 region is CASSLTRFDEQYF. CDR3 DNA: TGTGCCAGCAGCTTAACGCGGTTTGACGAGCAGTACTTC.

This clone came up a few times. This chain links TRBV6-5 with TRBJ1-2; maybe TRBD1 (5 bases). The germline gives CDR1 MNHEY, CDR2 SVGAGI. The CDR3 is 15 amino acids. V was clipped by 8 bases and J by 1 base, with 17 bases between them. The CDR3 sequence is CASSYTQGGNYGYTF. Written as DNA, the CDR3 is TGTGCCAGCTCCTATACCCAGGGAGGTAACTATGGCTACACCTTC.

The rearrangement links TRBV9 to TRBJ2-5, with D perhaps matching TRBD1 (7 bases). Trimming removed 0 bases from V and 5 bases from J, with 11 bases in between. Germline CDR1 and CDR2: SGDLS and YYNGEE. The CDR3 is 14 residues long. The CDR3 coding sequence is TGTGCCAGCAGCGTAGAGTCAGGGGGGGAGACCCAGTACTTC. Encoded protein: CASSVESGGETQYF. Together with reference TRBV9 and TRBJ2-5, the CDR3 gives the full variable domain: DSGVTQTPKHLITATGQRVTLRCSPRSGDLSVYWYQQSLDQGLQFLIQYYNGEERAKGNILERFSAQQFPDLHSELNLSSLELGDSALYFCASSVESGGETQYFGPGTRLLVL.

The table lists this clone with a few counts. CDR3 sequence (DNA): TGTGCCAGCAGTGACAGGGTTGGCGAGCAGTACTTC. This encodes CASSDRVGEQYF. The chain joins TRBV25-1 to TRBJ2-7, with TRBD1 as a possible D gene (5 bases). Trimming stripped 3 bases from V and 6 bases from J, with 9 bases between. CDR1 and CDR2 from the germline V gene are MGHDK and SYGVNS. CDR3 length: 12 amino acids.

This clone turned up a few times. The chain joins TRBV9 to TRBJ2-3; D call uncertain. V lost 0 bases and J 2 bases, leaving 7 bases between the germline ends. The CDR3 contains 14 residues. Germline V lookup: CDR1 SGDLS, CDR2 YYNGEE. CDR3 bases: TGTGCCAGCAGCGTAGCCCCCATCACAGATACGCAGTATTTT. Its translation: CASSVAPITDTQYF.